This entry concerns a single T cell receptor (beta chain). No antigen is known for it. The germline gives CDR1 SGHDT, CDR2 YYEEEE. The V and J ends lost 1 base and 1 base, in that order; junction bases with no gene match: 4. The CDR3 spans 15 residues. These data originate in a study of T cell repertoires in cytomegalovirus infection. Turning to the study itself: Recently described HLA-C-restricted plus well-studied HLA-B-restricted CMV epitopes were used. Both a matching HLA type and CMV infection were indicated by public TCR beta signatures. General study results and limits: Totalled public TCR beta family frequency picked out people who carried CMV plus the relevant HLA. In two of eight donors, the top clonotype was HLA-C-restricted CMV-specific.

TCRdb called the reads again in MiXCR, with one record for every CDR3 protein. Of 900,000 to 950,000 distinct CDR3 sequences listed, approximately 31% are singletons. This chain joins TRBV5-6 and TRBJ2-5; 7 nucleotides align to TRBD2. This receptor was obtained from a human donor in good health (CMV status not recorded). Some clones in this sample may be carry-over from other donors' samples. The sample here was cultured CD8+ T cells from PBMCs, taken from culture after CMV antigen stimulation. DNA for the CDR3: TGTGCCAGCAGCTTGCGGGGGGTACTCCAAGAGACCCAGTACTTC. Translation: CASSLRGVLQETQYF.